One and the same sample provided the 26 T cell receptor beta chains below, sequenced in a study of cytomegalovirus exposure and HLA in healthy donors. The PCR contained 60 Vbeta and 13 Jbeta primers. Method: immunoSEQ multiplex PCR; TCRdb's copy keeps in-frame clones and lacks some. Its listing shows some 30,000 clones. The sample comprised PBMCs. The receptors originated from a man aged 35-49 years in good health and CMV-seronegative.

The rearrangement uses TRBV7-2 and TRBJ1-2; 10 positions match TRBD1. The CDR3 extends over 15 amino acids. Losses at the gene ends were 5 bases for V and 7 bases for J; bases not matched to a gene: 10. The germline V gene encodes CDR1 SGHTA and CDR2 FQGNSA. CDR3 region: CASSADRTGGGGYTF. The CDR3 DNA reads TGTGCCAGCAGCGCAGACCGGACAGGGGGGGGTGGCTACACCTTC. Using reference TRBV7-2 and TRBJ1-2 for the parts outside the CDR3, the full variable domain is GAGVSQSPSNKVTEKGKDVELRCDPISGHTALYWYRQSLGQGLEFLIYFQGNSAPDKSGLPSDRFSAERTGGSVSTLTIQRTQQEDSAVYLCASSADRTGGGGYTFGSGTRLTVV.

J is TRBJ1-2 and V is TRBV19; D perhaps matches TRBD1 (5 bases). The CDR3 has 14 residues. The V gene's germline CDR1 is LNHDA and CDR2 SQIVND (reference sequence). V gave up 3 bases and J gave up 5 bases, with 13 bases separating them. The chain's CDR3 is CASSISGGAYGYTF. The CDR3 nucleotides are TGTGCCAGTAGTATCTCCGGTGGGGCGTATGGCTACACCTTC. The variable domain in full, with the rest retrieved from reference TRBV19 and TRBJ1-2, is DGGITQSPKYLFRKEGQNVTLSCEQNLNHDAMYWYRQDPGQGLRLIYYSQIVNDFQKGDIAEGYSVSREKKESFPLTVTSAQKNPTAFYLCASSISGGAYGYTFGSGTRLTVV.

The rearrangement uses TRBV30 and TRBJ2-5; the D gene is possibly TRBD1 (6 bases). The CDR3 runs 11 residues. V shed 6 bases and J shed 3 bases, with 8 bases lying between them. Germline loops: CDR1 GTSNPN, CDR2 SVGIG (reference sequence). This CDR3 is CACSGEETQYF. DNA of the CDR3: TGTGCCTGCTCAGGGGAAGAGACCCAGTACTTC.

The gene calls are TRBV7-9 and TRBJ2-1; TRBD2 matches at 15 bases. Germline CDR1 reads SEHNR; CDR2 reads FQNEAQ (reference sequence). This CDR3 has 17 residues. V was pared by 0 bases and J by 10 bases, with 7 bases of the junction left unmatched. The CDR3 DNA reads TGTGCCAGCAGCTTAGCTATATTAGGACTAGCGGGGGGGGAGCAGTTCTTC. This sequence encodes CASSLAILGLAGGEQFF.

The CDR3 DNA sequence: TGTGCCAGCAGCCAAGATGAAATCAGTTCACCCCTCCACTTT. The encoded protein is CASSQDEISSPLHF. This chain joins TRBV4-2 and TRBJ1-6; D gene unclear. Germline assignment: CDR1 LGHNA and CDR2 YNFKEQ. CDR3 length: 14 residues. V was cut by 0 bases and J by 9 bases, with 9 bases left in between.

This CDR3 is CSAWTGLYGYTF. CDR3 DNA: TGCAGCGCTTGGACAGGTCTCTATGGCTACACCTTC. V gene TRBV29-1 combines with J gene TRBJ1-2, with 7 positions matching TRBD1. V lost 7 bases, J lost 4 bases, and 6 bases stayed unmatched. CDR1 SQVTM and CDR2 ANQGSEA come from the germline V gene. The CDR3 sequence is 12 residues long.

The chain uses TRBV6-1 and TRBJ2-2, with D possibly matching TRBD1 (5 bases). The CDR3 is 15 residues long. Germline assignment: CDR1 MNHNS and CDR2 SASEGT. The V gene lost 11 bases and the J gene lost 0 bases, with 16 bases spanning the gap. The CDR3 nucleotides are TGTGCCGCCCAAGGGGCAGGAGCGAACACCGGGGAGCTGTTTTTT. Protein sequence: CAAQGAGANTGELFF.

This chain joins TRBV7-9 and TRBJ1-1, with D perhaps TRBD1 (5 bases). Germline V CDR1 and CDR2: SEHNR, FQNEAQ (reference sequence). V was trimmed by 4 bases and J by 11 bases, leaving 14 bases between them. CDR3 length: 12 amino acids. The CDR3 here is CASSSTGGAAFF. In DNA form, the CDR3 reads TGTGCCAGCAGCTCTACAGGTGGAGCGGCTTTCTTT.

The chain carries TRBV2 and TRBJ2-7; 7 bases are shared with TRBD1. This CDR3 comprises 13 residues. The V segment lost 8 bases and the J segment 3 bases; nucleotides outside the gene matches: 7. Germline V gene sequence: CDR1 SNHLY, CDR2 FYNNEI. CDR3 loop: CASEGTANYEQYF. The DNA for the CDR3 is TGTGCCAGCGAGGGGACAGCCAACTACGAGCAGTACTTC.

The chain has TRBV28 and TRBJ2-7; no clear D gene. Trimming shortened V by 6 bases and J by 2 bases, and 11 bases separated the two germline ends. The CDR3 sequence is 13 residues long. Per germline, CDR1 MDHEN and CDR2 SYDVKM. CDR3: CASSRVSTYEQYF. Here the CDR3 DNA reads TGTGCCAGCAGCCGAGTTTCTACCTACGAGCAGTACTTC.

V and J are TRBV13 and TRBJ2-2; D is possibly TRBD1 (5 bases). The V end lost 4 bases, the J end lost 4 bases, and 13 bases lay between the germline ends. The CDR3 totals 15 residues. CDR1 is PRHDT and CDR2 is FYEKMQ in the germline V gene (reference sequence). CDR3 sequence (DNA): TGTGCCAGCAGCTCCGATCAGGGAATCACCGGGGAGCTGTTTTTT. Translated, it gives CASSSDQGITGELFF.

This chain links TRBV6-5 with TRBJ2-1; 7 positions match TRBD1. V shed 0 bases, J shed 7 bases, and the junction held 3 bases outside the gene matches. The germline CDR1 and CDR2 sequences are MNHEY and SVGAGI. This CDR3 is 14 amino acids long. The CDR3 bases are TGTGCCAGCAGTTACTCACAGGGGACAAATGAGCAGTTCTTC. Protein product: CASSYSQGTNEQFF.

V is TRBV30 and J is TRBJ1-4, with 9 bases fitting TRBD1. V lost 1 base to trimming and J lost 7 bases; unmatched junction nucleotides: 7. Germline loops: CDR1 GTSNPN, CDR2 SVGIG (reference sequence). CDR3 size: 15 residues. The CDR3 coding sequence is TGTGCCTGGAGTGACTCCGGGACAGGGAGTGAAAAACTGTTTTTT. Its translation: CAWSDSGTGSEKLFF. Supplemented by reference TRBV30 and TRBJ1-4, the full variable domain reads SQTIHQWPATLVQPVGSPLSLECTVEGTSNPNLYWYRQAAGRGLQLLFYSVGIGQISSEVPQNLSASRPQDRQFILSSKKLLLSDSGFYLCAWSDSGTGSEKLFFGSGTQLSVL.

The chain has TRBV4-2 and TRBJ1-2; D might be TRBD1 (5 bases). V was clipped by 0 bases and J by 9 bases, with 20 bases between them. Germline V gives CDR1 LGHNA, CDR2 YNFKEQ. This CDR3 has 16 residues. For the CDR3, the DNA is TGTGCCAGCAGCCAAGATATTTTTCGGCAGGGTGATAGCTACACCTTC. As protein: CASSQDIFRQGDSYTF.

This chain links TRBV29-1 with TRBJ2-7; 9 bases are a match to TRBD1. Germline V lookup: CDR1 SQVTM, CDR2 ANQGSEA. V lost 4 bases and J lost 3; bases outside the gene matches: 7. This CDR3 spans 14 amino acids. The CDR3 protein is CSVGVGTGSYEQYF. CDR3 DNA: TGCAGCGTTGGGGTGGGGACAGGGAGCTACGAGCAGTACTTC.

CDR3 amino acids: CAWSVHLYGYTF. Written as DNA, the CDR3 is TGTGCCTGGAGTGTACATCTCTATGGCTACACCTTC. The V and J genes are TRBV30 and TRBJ1-2; the D is unclear. The CDR3 sequence is 12 residues long. The germline CDR1 and CDR2 sequences are GTSNPN and SVGIG (reference sequence). V lost 0 bases and J lost 4, with 6 bases in between.

The V gene is TRBV30, the J gene TRBJ2-1; 9 nucleotides agree with TRBD2. The germline V gene has CDR1 GTSNPN and CDR2 SVGIG (reference sequence). The CDR3 runs to 15 residues. V lost 5 bases to trimming and J lost 3 bases; unmatched junction nucleotides: 8. CDR3 sequence (DNA): TGTGCCTGGGAGGGGCGGGAGGGGTACTACAATGAGCAGTTCTTC. It is translated as CAWEGREGYYNEQFF.

The rearrangement joins TRBV30 to TRBJ2-1; 8 positions match TRBD1. Germline-derived CDR1 and CDR2 are GTSNPN and SVGIG (reference sequence). The length of the CDR3 is 16 residues. V trimming: 4 bases; J trimming: 9 bases; junction bases outside the gene matches: 17. CDR3 protein: CAWMFLGQGWSGEQFF. Here the CDR3 DNA reads TGTGCCTGGATGTTTCTAGGACAGGGCTGGTCGGGTGAGCAGTTCTTC.

The chain is built from TRBV19 and TRBJ2-3, with 7 bases that match TRBD2. The CDR3 extends over 15 amino acids. With 0 bases clipped from V and 2 bases from J, the junction kept 2 bases outside the gene matches. CDR1 LNHDA and CDR2 SQIVND come from the germline V gene (reference sequence). In DNA form, the CDR3 reads TGTGCCAGTAGTATAGACGGGAGGTCCACAGATACGCAGTATTTT. Protein: CASSIDGRSTDTQYF.

J is TRBJ1-1 and V is TRBV30; 8 bases match TRBD1. V was pared by 5 bases and J by 2 bases, with 1 base of the junction left unmatched. The CDR3 contains 12 residues. Germline CDR1 reads GTSNPN; CDR2 reads SVGIG (reference sequence). The chain's CDR3 is CAWGQGNTEAFF. The CDR3 DNA reads as TGTGCCTGGGGACAGGGAAACACTGAAGCTTTCTTT.

The chain is built from TRBV13 and TRBJ1-3; the match to TRBD1 covers 11 bases. CDR1 and CDR2 from the germline V gene are PRHDT and FYEKMQ (reference sequence). The CDR3 loop spans 15 amino acids. With 5 bases clipped from V and 4 bases from J, the junction kept 4 bases outside the gene matches. The CDR3 loop reads CASSARTGGGNTIYF. In DNA form, the CDR3 reads TGTGCCAGCAGCGCACGGACAGGGGGCGGAAACACCATATATTTT.

The V gene is TRBV4-1, the J gene TRBJ2-5, with D maybe TRBD1 (6 bases). CDR3 length: 14 residues. Trimming removed 1 base from V and 2 bases from J, with 8 bases in between. Germline lookup yields CDR1 MGHRA and CDR2 YSYEKL. This chain's CDR3 is CASSQGGQQETQYF. The CDR3 DNA follows: TGCGCCAGCAGCCAAGGTGGACAGCAAGAGACCCAGTACTTC.

The V call is TRBV5-4, the J call TRBJ2-7; 8 bases match TRBD1. The CDR3 contains 14 residues. V lost 0 bases and J lost 2; bases outside the gene matches: 1. Germline-derived CDR1 and CDR2 are SGHNT and YYREEE (reference sequence). The chain's CDR3 is CASSLEQGAYEQYF. CDR3 nucleotide sequence: TGTGCCAGCAGCTTGGAACAGGGGGCCTACGAGCAGTACTTC.

This rearrangement joins TRBV19 to TRBJ2-5, with 8 bases aligning to TRBD2. The DNA end is a closer match to TRBJ2-7, so the J assignment may be wrong. The CDR3 loop spans 14 amino acids. The germline gives CDR1 LNHDA, CDR2 SQIVND (reference sequence). The CDR3 reads CASKGTHLAGEQYF. For the CDR3, the DNA is TGTGCCAGTAAAGGTACCCACCTAGCGGGCGAGCAGTACTTC.

The rearrangement joins TRBV27 to TRBJ1-2, with D possibly being TRBD1 (6 bases). CDR3 length equals 13 residues. Germline loops: CDR1 MNHEY, CDR2 SMNVEV (reference sequence). Trimming cost V 4 bases and J 3 bases, with 9 bases left between them. In nucleotides, the CDR3 is TGTGCCAGCAGTTACAAGGGGGACTATGGCTACACCTTC. This codes for CASSYKGDYGYTF.

The V and J genes are TRBV11-2 and TRBJ1-2; D perhaps matches TRBD1 (5 bases). Germline V gives CDR1 SGHAT, CDR2 FQNNGV. Trimming took 6 bases from V and 4 from J, leaving 15 bases between them. The CDR3 loop spans 14 amino acids. The CDR3 DNA is TGTGCCAGCAGTCCAGGGCTTCGGATCTATGGCTACACCTTC. Protein: CASSPGLRIYGYTF.